This TCR beta chain stems from a study of blood T cell repertoires in COVID-19 (TCRdb year 2020). With regard to the full study: Samples from collaborators originated in the United States, Italy and Spain and spanned both the acute and convalescent phases of COVID-19. Samples were obtained from the ongoing ImmuneRACE study (first 160 participants) and from 1,200 or so subjects provided by 6 global collaborators. The dataset comprised deeply sampled blood TCRbeta repertoires from subjects exposed to, actively infected with, or recovered from COVID-19. The repertoires were made available in a free public database intended to serve as a resource for research on the immune response to SARS-CoV-2. HLA class I and class II types, where available, came from metadata supplied by the sample provider rather than from assay-based typing. Sample metadata almost always included a de-identified subject ID, COVID-19 status, age in years and sex. The prospective study material was composed of cDNA or gDNA derived from T cells, B-cell-depleted T cells, or PBMCs.

Results and caveats for the whole study, not just this receptor: Clinical and demographic metadata were provided uncurated, with the amount varying by source and participant.

From cysteine to phenylalanine, the CDR3 is 15 amino acids long. The entry retains the CDR3 DNA only, 45 bases that are in frame from base 1. V is clipped by 3 bases and J by 6 bases, and the sequence between their germline boundaries is 16 bases long. Looking up the germline V gene yields CDR1 KGHSH and CDR2 LQKENI. Another Seattle source contributed samples from volunteer blood donors who had recovered from COVID-19. Collaborating institutions collected whole blood in K2EDTA tubes following their own protocols. For TCRbeta analysis, collaborator samples were shipped as frozen whole blood, as isolated PBMCs, or as DNA extracted from either sample type. This clone has just one count. What antigen it recognizes has not been identified. No qualities accompany the bases; no much larger clone lies one base away. TCRbeta CDR3 regions were amplified from genomic DNA using the immunoSEQ Assay, a bias-controlled multiplex PCR. In the authors' own workflow: Nucleated cell counts per sample were estimated from amplification of reference gene primers within the assay. To quantify the absolute abundance of each unique TCRbeta CDR3 rearrangement, sequence reads were collapsed and filtered. For each sample, productive Simpson clonality was calculated as the square root of Simpson's diversity index over productive rearrangements. TCRdb provides this immuneACCESS table in a form limited to in-frame rearrangements. Some clones are lacking; in checked studies, under half of them reflect an unresolved V gene, and why the rest are absent is not known. V, J and clone size are those of that table, while D and trimming were read from the DNA. The sample table holds approximately 200,000 clones, of which around 84% were seen once. Under 3.5% of the sample comes from the top ten.

This clonotype originated in a man aged 45 to 65 who had recovered from COVID-19. The sequencing sample was made of peripheral blood. The rearrangement joined TRBV18 to TRBJ2-3; a tentative D match to TRBD1 spans 6 bases. Here the CDR3 is given as CASSPLRGSSDTQYF. The base sequence is TGTGCCAGCTCACCCCTTAGGGGGAGCTCGGATACGCAGTATTTT. The reference TRBV18 and TRBJ2-3 proteins fill in what lies around the CDR3, so the full variable domain reads NAGVMQNPRHLVRRRGQEARLRCSPMKGHSHVYWYRQLPEEGLKFMVYLQKENIIDESGMPKERFSAEFPKEGPSILRIQQVVRGDSAAYFCASSPLRGSSDTQYFGPGTRLTVL.